The 27 T cell receptor beta chains listed next were all sequenced from one sample in a study of molecular identifiers for immune sequencing clone quantification. MiXCR, applied by TCRdb to the PCR reads, yields one record per CDR3 protein. The profile shows about 630,000 distinct CDR3 sequences, around 25% of them singletons. Material for sequencing was naive CD8+ T cells from blood, with Jurkat cell RNA spiked in. The subset denotes: FACS-sorted CD8+CD4-CCR7+CD45RA+ naive T cells. Every receptor here comes from a human donor in good health. Some libraries in this study had Jurkat cell RNA spiked in.

CDR3 residues: CASTLVPWDTEAFF. The CDR3 DNA sequence: TGTGCCAGCACCCTCGTACCCTGGGACACTGAAGCTTTCTTT. The chain has TRBV11-2 and TRBJ1-1; no definite D call. Per germline, CDR1 SGHAT and CDR2 FQNNGV. The CDR3 is made up of 14 amino acids. V shed 7 bases and J shed 3 bases, with 15 bases lying between them.

Many counts were recorded for this clonotype. The V call is TRBV12-3 or TRBV12-4, the J call TRBJ2-1, with D unresolved. This CDR3 is 13 amino acids long. Between the trimmed V and J ends, which lost 4 bases and 9 bases, there was a span of 13 bases. This CDR3 reads CASSSLAAAEQFF. CDR3 nucleotide sequence: TGTGCCAGCAGTTCCTTGGCGGCTGCTGAGCAGTTCTTC.

The sample holds many counts of this clonotype. The genes are TRBV6-5 and TRBJ2-2; maybe TRBD1 (5 bases). The CDR3 loop spans 15 amino acids. Looked up from germline, CDR1 is MNHEY and CDR2 is SVGAGI. Trimming pared 6 bases from V and 4 bases from J, leaving 15 bases between. CDR3 sequence reads: CASSPTPGFTGELFF. In DNA form, the CDR3 reads TGTGCCAGCAGCCCCACCCCAGGGTTCACCGGGGAGCTGTTTTTT.

This clonotype was seen many times. The germline gene is not matched at one end of the junction; a read error may be the cause. The J gene is TRBJ2-3, the V gene TRBV7-7; 7 nucleotides match TRBD1. The CDR3 is 15 amino acids. Germline CDR1 SSHAT, CDR2 FNYEAQ (reference sequence). CDR3 amino acids: CASSLGDSRTDTQYF. The CDR3 coding sequence is TGTGCTAGCAGCTTAGGGGACAGCCGCACAGATACGCAGTATTTT. Combining the CDR3 with reference TRBV7-7 and TRBJ2-3 gives the whole variable domain GAGVSQSPRYKVTKRGQDVTLRCDPISSHATLYWYQQALGQGPEFLTYFNYEAQPDKSGLPSDRFSAERPEGSISTLTIQRTEQRDSAMYRCASSLGDSRTDTQYFGPGTRLTVL.

This sequence joins TRBV9 and TRBJ1-4; possible D gene TRBD1, 5 bases. The CDR3 totals 15 residues. Germline V CDR1 and CDR2: SGDLS, YYNGEE. Deletions cut 0 bases from V and 6 bases from J, with 12 bases between. The CDR3 DNA sequence: TGTGCCAGCAGCGTAGCGGGCAGGGATGATGAAAAACTGTTTTTT. The encoded protein is CASSVAGRDDEKLFF.

This clonotype occurred a few times. The chain has TRBV3-1 and TRBJ2-2; D remains unclear. Looked up from germline, CDR1 is LGHDT and CDR2 is YNNKEL (reference sequence). CDR3 length: 13 residues. V lost 3 bases and J lost 3, with 5 bases in between. The CDR3 region has the DNA TGTGCCAGCAGCCATGTACACACCGGGGAGCTGTTTTTT. This translates into CASSHVHTGELFF.

This clonotype occurred a few times. The chain joins TRBV7-6 to TRBJ1-1; the D is unclear. The CDR3 is 14 residues long. Trimming pared 2 bases from V and 4 bases from J, leaving 11 bases between. CDR1 and CDR2 from the germline V gene are SGHVS and FNYEAQ. CDR3 sequence (DNA): TGTGCCAGCAGCTTAAGGATTGGGCCCACTGAAGCTTTCTTT. Translation: CASSLRIGPTEAFF.

This clonotype has only a few counts. This chain uses TRBV6-5 with TRBJ2-5; D call uncertain. The ends were cut back, 4 bases at V and 3 bases at J, with 21 bases in the middle. CDR1 and CDR2 (germline): MNHEY, SVGAGI. CDR3 length: 17 residues. The CDR3 region has the DNA TGTGCCAGCAGTTCCCTGAACAGCCAGTTCAGGAAAGAGACCCAGTACTTC. Translating gives CASSSLNSQFRKETQYF.

This clonotype has more than one count but fewer than ten. The J gene is TRBJ2-7, the V gene TRBV2; the match to TRBD1 covers 7 bases. With V trimmed by 1 base and J by 4 bases, 7 bases remained unmatched. This CDR3 contains 15 residues. CDR1 SNHLY and CDR2 FYNNEI come from the germline V gene. CDR3 sequence: CASSEGTGLMYEQYF. As DNA, the CDR3 is TGTGCCAGCAGTGAAGGGACAGGCTTAATGTACGAGCAGTACTTC.

This clonotype was found once. This may come from a read error, since a much larger clone is one base off. J is TRBJ1-1 and V is TRBV4-3, with 7 bases fitting TRBD1. Per germline, CDR1 LGHNA and CDR2 YSLEER. The CDR3 is 15 amino acids. The CDR3 spells CARSRRQGFGTEAFF. The CDR3 DNA follows: TGCGCCCGCAGCCGAAGACAGGGTTTTGGAACTGAAGCTTTCTTT.

This clonotype was observed many times. The V gene is TRBV12-3 or TRBV12-4, the J gene TRBJ2-3; no definite D call. The CDR3 consists of 14 residues. V lost 2 bases, J lost 2 bases, and 8 bases lay in between. The CDR3 bases are TGTGCCAGCAGTTTATACAGACTCACAGATACGCAGTATTTT. The encoded protein is CASSLYRLTDTQYF.

This clonotype was detected ten times or more. The DNA for the CDR3 is TGTGCCAGCAGTCGCCCCCAAAACGAGCAGTACTTC. Translating it yields CASSRPQNEQYF. This rearrangement joins TRBV6-6 to TRBJ2-7; D is undetermined. The CDR3 contains 12 residues. V was pared by 5 bases and J by 5 bases, with 10 bases between. The germline V gene has CDR1 MNHNY and CDR2 SVGAGI (reference sequence).

This clonotype has ten or more counts. The chain uses TRBV2 and TRBJ2-3; 9 bases line up with TRBD2. This CDR3 contains 16 residues. Trimming removed 3 bases from V and 4 bases from J; junction bases left unmatched: 8. Germline V gene data show CDR1 as SNHLY and CDR2 as FYNNEI. As DNA, the CDR3 is TGTGCCAGCAGTGATAAGGCTAGCGGGGCTGCAGATACGCAGTATTTT. Protein product: CASSDKASGAADTQYF.

V and J are TRBV4-1 and TRBJ2-1; 9 bases are shared with TRBD1. The CDR3 is 15 amino acids. Germline CDR1 reads MGHRA; CDR2 reads YSYEKL. The V segment lost 4 bases and the J segment 8 bases; nucleotides outside the gene matches: 9. This chain's CDR3 is CASSLRTGAYDEQFF. In DNA, the CDR3 is TGCGCCAGCAGCCTAAGGACAGGGGCGTACGATGAGCAGTTCTTC.

The rearrangement joins TRBV4-3 to TRBJ2-1; 8 bases are a match to TRBD2. Trimming took 1 base from V and 6 from J; bases not matched to a gene: 14. CDR3 size: 18 residues. The germline V gene has CDR1 LGHNA and CDR2 YSLEER. For the CDR3, the DNA is TGCGCCAGCAGCCAAGTGGGTAGGAGCGGGGGCTTGTCCAATGAGCAGTTCTTC. Amino acid sequence: CASSQVGRSGGLSNEQFF.

With regard to this clonotype: Relative to the germline gene, one junction end is altered; a read error may explain this. The gene calls are TRBV25-1 and TRBJ2-1; tentative D call: TRBD2 (6 bases). The CDR3 is made up of 14 amino acids. Germline V lookup: CDR1 MGHDK, CDR2 SYGVNS. The chain's CDR3 is CASSEYLEGRELFF. The CDR3 coding sequence is TGTGCCAGCAGTGAATATTTGGAGGGCAGGGAGCTGTTCTTC.

The chain has TRBV6-6 and TRBJ1-5, with no clear D. The CDR3 has 13 amino acids. Germline-derived CDR1 and CDR2 are MNHNY and SVGAGI (reference sequence). The V gene lost 10 bases and the J gene lost 4 bases, with 14 bases spanning the gap. In DNA, the CDR3 is TGTGCCATCGGCGGAACAAGGAATCAGCCCCAGCATTTT. Translating it yields CAIGGTRNQPQHF.

This clonotype has just one count. At one of its ends the junction is not consistent with the germline gene, which may arise from a read error. The J gene is TRBJ1-3, the V gene TRBV5-1; a weak D match, TRBD1 (5 bases). The germline gives CDR1 SGHRS, CDR2 YFSETQ. The CDR3 spans 15 residues. The CDR3: CASSFDSASGDTIYF. The CDR3 DNA is TGCGCCAGCAGTTTTGACAGCGCCTCTGGAGACACCATATATTTT.

The chain is built from TRBV19 and TRBJ2-1, with 8 bases aligning to TRBD1. V was pared by 5 bases and J by 4 bases, with 4 bases of the junction left unmatched. The CDR3 consists of 14 residues. Per the germline V gene, CDR1 is LNHDA and CDR2 is SQIVND (reference sequence). The CDR3 loop reads CASSFDRGYNEQFF. The CDR3 bases are TGTGCCAGTAGTTTTGACAGGGGTTACAATGAGCAGTTCTTC.

This clonotype was counted a few times. The chain links TRBV12-3 or TRBV12-4 to TRBJ1-6; 8 nucleotides match TRBD1. This CDR3 contains 17 residues. J lost 6 bases, V lost 4 bases, and 11 bases had no gene match. This chain's CDR3 is CASSSQTGVGCNSPLHF. In DNA form, the CDR3 reads TGTGCCAGCAGTTCCCAGACAGGGGTCGGCTGTAATTCACCCCTCCACTTT.

This clonotype was counted a few times. One base away lies a much larger clone, so this may be a sequencing read error. The chain couples TRBV28 to TRBJ2-7; D possibly corresponds to TRBD2 (5 bases). The CDR3 extends over 12 amino acids. Germline V lookup: CDR1 MDHEN, CDR2 SYDVKM. The CDR3: CVSSSEGPEQYF. The CDR3 DNA is TGTGTCAGCAGTTCAGAGGGTCCCGAGCAGTACTTC.

This clonotype showed up many times. The chain carries TRBV2 and TRBJ1-5; 7 bases agree with TRBD1. The CDR3 consists of 13 residues. CDR1 and CDR2 from the germline V gene are SNHLY and FYNNEI. J lost 3 bases, V lost 8 bases, and 4 bases had no gene match. Written as DNA, the CDR3 is TGTGCCAGCGCAGACAGGGACAATCAGCCCCAGCATTTT. Translating gives CASADRDNQPQHF.

Of note for this clonotype: A much larger clone differs by one base, so this may be a read error. The chain recombines TRBV5-3 with TRBJ2-7, with 9 bases that match TRBD2. TRBV5-3 is given ORF status, its function remaining uncertain. The CDR3 consists of 15 residues. Losses at the gene ends were 3 bases for V and 3 bases for J; bases not matched to a gene: 7. CDR3 amino acids: CARSYRTSAYYEQYF. CDR3 coding DNA: TGTGCCAGAAGCTATCGGACTAGCGCTTACTACGAGCAGTACTTC.

Remarks on this clonotype: The CDR3 does not end in the conserved phenylalanine or tryptophan, so this is likely a read error. The V and J genes are TRBV4-1 and TRBJ2-7, with D maybe TRBD2 (5 bases). The CDR3 consists of 16 residues. Germline V gene lookup returns CDR1 MGHRA and CDR2 YSYEKL. Trimming pared 0 bases from V and 0 bases from J, leaving 12 bases between. The CDR3 loop reads CASSQDPRLASYEQYY. CDR3 nucleotide sequence: TGCGCCAGCAGCCAAGATCCCAGGCTAGCCTCCTACGAGCAGTACTAC.

This clonotype turned up a few times. V is TRBV6-1 and J is TRBJ2-7; D is ambiguous. The ends were cut back, 5 bases at V and 4 bases at J, with 12 bases in the middle. This CDR3 is 13 amino acids long. CDR1 and CDR2 from the germline V gene are MNHNS and SASEGT. The CDR3 spells CASSNLPPYEQYF. The CDR3, as DNA: TGTGCCAGCAGTAATCTACCGCCGTACGAGCAGTACTTC.

There are a few counts of this clonotype. The chain is built from TRBV5-1 and TRBJ2-1; D may be TRBD1 or TRBD2 (5 bases each). CDR3 length: 16 residues. Germline CDR1 reads SGHRS; CDR2 reads YFSETQ. V dropped 0 bases and J dropped 0 bases, with 10 bases sitting between them. CDR3 protein: CASSLGGDFSYNEQFF. As DNA, the CDR3 is TGCGCCAGCAGCTTGGGAGGGGATTTCTCCTACAATGAGCAGTTCTTC.

This clonotype was seen ten or more times. The chain has TRBV29-1 and TRBJ2-7, with 9 bases fitting TRBD1. The germline V gene encodes CDR1 SQVTM and CDR2 ANQGSEA. Trimming cost V 3 bases and J 2 bases; bases outside gene matches: 8. CDR3 length: 15 residues. Here the CDR3 DNA reads TGCAGCGTTGACATGGGACAGGGATATACCTACGAGCAGTACTTC. Translating it yields CSVDMGQGYTYEQYF.